This TCR beta chain was observed in a study of blood T cell repertoires in COVID-19. V trimming: 11 bases; J trimming: 2 bases; junction bases outside the gene matches: 6. Germline lookup yields CDR1 SNHLY and CDR2 FYNNEI. The CDR3 loop spans 13 amino acids. Method: immunoSEQ multiplex PCR; TCRdb's copy keeps in-frame clones and lacks some. The profile covers tens of thousands of clones, with 65% to 90% appearing a single time and under 3% taken by the ten largest. Sequenced: peripheral blood. The sequence was obtained from a man at least 80 years old with acute or convalescent COVID-19. The chain uses TRBV2 and TRBJ2-7; 10 bases map to TRBD1. Written as DNA, the CDR3 is TGTGCCCACGGGACAGGGGCGACCTACGAGCAGTACTTC. This gives the protein CAHGTGATYEQYF.